This TCR beta chain stems from a study of a mutant IDH1 vaccine in newly diagnosed glioma. The wider study: Patients under treatment included about 62% males and roughly 40% females and had a mean age of around 37 years. Former treatment meant radiotherapy, temozolomide, or both; the majority had gotten both.

CDR3 size: 15 residues. V dropped 5 bases and J dropped 0; count of bases not matched to a gene: 4. Germline loops: CDR1 SNHLY, CDR2 FYNNEI. Repertoires were generated with immunoSEQ multiplex PCR, while TCRdb's copy carries only in-frame clones and drops some. The sample yields around 49,000 clones, around 80% seen once. Stated time point: week 5, during vaccination. The investigators gave 300 ug of mutant IDH1 20-mer peptide in each vaccine dose, together with topical imiquimod. Concerning this clone: What it recognizes is unknown.

This clonotype was obtained from a man aged 50-60 years with glioma. V gene TRBV2 combines with J gene TRBJ2-1; the match to TRBD2 covers 7 bases. Source: PBMCs, taken from a glioma patient whose treatment included an IDH1 peptide vaccine. CDR3 sequence reads: CASSTGGSSYNEQFF. The DNA for the CDR3 is TGTGCCAGCAGTACCGGGGGGAGCTCCTACAATGAGCAGTTCTTC.